This TCR beta chain came from a study of OX40 agonist ivuxolimab in advanced cancers. Study details: Partial responses were achieved by three patients, one with hepatocellular carcinoma and two with cutaneous melanoma.

Turning to this clone: What it recognizes is unknown.

Using immunoSEQ multiplex PCR, the repertoire was profiled, and TCRdb retains in-frame clones only, with some absent. The repertoire consists of about 100,000 clones, with around 90% occurring once and the leading ten covering under 0.65%. The length of the CDR3 is 14 residues. CDR1 and CDR2 from the germline V gene are SGHRS and YFSETQ. The germline V and J ends were trimmed by 4 bases and 1 base, with 11 bases remaining between them. Overall study results and limits: In CD8+ T cells, expanded clones were on average more numerous than in CD4+. Antigen specificity of clonally expanded peripheral T cells was not established. Among the lowest peripheral clonal expansion occurred in 0.1-3.0 mg/kg partial responders.

The clonotype comes from an adult with an advanced solid tumor such as melanoma, head and neck, liver or kidney cancer. Material: CD4+ or CD8+ T cells sorted from blood, obtained in a trial of the OX40 agonist ivuxolimab. The gene calls are TRBV5-1 and TRBJ1-1; perhaps TRBD1 as D (6 bases). The CDR3 nucleotides are TGCGCCAGCAGCAAACAGGGTTCGAACACTGAAGCTTTCTTT. It specifies CASSKQGSNTEAFF. Full variable domain (missing parts from reference TRBV5-1 and TRBJ1-1): KAGVTQTPRYLIKTRGQQVTLSCSPISGHRSVSWYQQTPGQGLQFLFEYFSETQRNKGNFPGRFSGRQFSNSRSEMNVSTLELGDSALYLCASSKQGSNTEAFFGQGTRLTVV.